This TCR beta chain is drawn from a study of metastatic and nonmetastatic thyroid tumors. As for the study in general: Comparison of repertoires was carried out across blood and tumor or nodule tissue from malignant and benign thyroid patients.

Original handling: The study built a papillary thyroid cancer distant-metastasis classifier from CDR3 differences across clinicopathological groups. TCRdb re-called the PCR reads through MiXCR. The V and J calls reflect TCRdb's pipeline rather than the authors' work. The sample records 30,000 to 35,000 clones, under 20% being singletons. All patients were untreated before thyroid surgery. Broader study findings: According to reports, the diversity of TCR beta was significantly higher in malignant thyroid tumors than in benign nodules, and this held in both blood and tumor samples.

The germline gives CDR1 SGHAT, CDR2 FQNNGV. CDR3 length equals 17 residues. Between the trimmed V and J ends, which lost 1 base and 2 bases, there was a span of 18 bases. This clone was seen a handful of times. The antigen is undetermined. The sequencing sample was made of blood. The clonotype comes from a female donor with papillary thyroid cancer or a benign thyroid nodule (not recorded which). Some clones in this sample may be carry-over from other donors' samples. The V and J genes are TRBV11-2 and TRBJ2-7; D not certain. CDR3 loop: CASSLGLLGCWAYEQYF. In nucleotides, the CDR3 is TGTGCCAGCAGCTTAGGTCTTTTGGGATGTTGGGCCTACGAGCAGTACTTC.